Presented here are 26 T cell receptor beta chains from one specimen sequenced in a study of CXCR3-negative and CXCR3-positive naive CD8 T cells. Their target antigens are unknown. Study-wide results and caveats: More hydrophobic TRB CDR3s occurred in CXCR3-positive than in CXCR3-negative naive cells.

Libraries of TRB cDNA were made by 5' RACE and carried UMIs. After re-calling the 5' RACE reads, TCRdb lists one entry per CDR3 protein, DNA absent. The specimen's table records over 150,000 distinct CDR3 sequences. Sequenced material: naive CXCR3+ CD8+ T cells from blood. As for subset: CD45RO-CCR7+CD27+CD95- naive CD8+ T cells expressing CXCR3 (TNR3+). These TCRs come from a human donor in good health. Some clones in this sample may be carry-over from other donors' samples.

This sequence joins TRBV15 and TRBJ2-2. Per the germline V gene, CDR1 is LNHNV and CDR2 is YYDKDF (reference sequence). This CDR3 is 16 amino acids long. The CDR3 sequence is CATSSFVGSNTGELFF. The full variable domain, rest sourced from reference TRBV15 and TRBJ2-2, is DAMVIQNPRYQVTQFGKPVTLSCSQTLNHNVMYWYQQKSSQAPKLLFHYYDKDFNNEADTPDNFQSRRPNTSFCFLDIRSPGLGDTAMYLCATSSFVGSNTGELFFGEGSRLTVL.

The genes are TRBV12-3 or TRBV12-4 and TRBJ2-3; TCRdb's assignment of TRBD2 cannot be checked, as there is no DNA. This CDR3 contains 15 residues. Here the CDR3 reads CASIPGLSTADTQYF.

J is TRBJ2-1 and V is TRBV4-1; TCRdb's assignment of TRBD1 cannot be checked, as there is no DNA. The CDR3 runs 16 residues. CDR1 is MGHRA, CDR2 YSYEKL, per germline. CDR3 loop: CASSQDIAGDENEQFF.

The chain couples TRBV12-3 or TRBV12-4 to TRBJ1-1; the D gene TCRdb calls, TRBD1, cannot be checked with no DNA. There are 15 residues in the CDR3. The CDR3 here is CASSLIDRARAEAFF.

The chain is built from TRBV3-1 and TRBJ2-3; TCRdb calls TRBD1, which cannot be checked without DNA. The CDR3 loop spans 14 amino acids. Germline CDR1 and CDR2: LGHDT and YNNKEL (reference sequence). Here the CDR3 reads CASSPDRITDTQYF.

The V gene is TRBV6-5, the J gene TRBJ2-2. CDR1 and CDR2 (germline): MNHEY, SVGAGI. CDR3 length: 12 residues. CDR3 sequence: CASSYSAGELFF.

The CDR3 region is CASSPGVRLAQYF. The chain couples TRBV6-5 to TRBJ2-5; TCRdb selects TRBD1, and the lack of DNA leaves this call unchecked. Germline V gene lookup returns CDR1 MNHEY and CDR2 SVGAGI. CDR3 length: 13 residues.

This rearrangement joins TRBV9 to TRBJ1-1. CDR1 SGDLS and CDR2 YYNGEE come from the germline V gene. There are 13 residues in the CDR3. This CDR3 is CASSPTVKTEAFF. Together with reference TRBV9 and TRBJ1-1, the CDR3 gives the full variable domain: DSGVTQTPKHLITATGQRVTLRCSPRSGDLSVYWYQQSLDQGLQFLIQYYNGEERAKGNILERFSAQQFPDLHSELNLSSLELGDSALYFCASSPTVKTEAFFGQGTRLTVV.

V is TRBV7-9 and J is TRBJ2-3; absent DNA, TCRdb's TRBD1 call cannot be checked. Germline CDR1 and CDR2: SEHNR and FQNEAQ (reference sequence). This CDR3 has 16 amino acids. CDR3 in amino acids: CASSPVLGGGTDTQYF. The variable domain in full, completed from reference TRBV7-9 and TRBJ2-3, reads DTGVSQNPRHKITKRGQNVTFRCDPISEHNRLYWYRQTLGQGPEFLTYFQNEAQLEKSRLLSDRFSAERPKGSFSTLEIQRTEQGDSAMYLCASSPVLGGGTDTQYFGPGTRLTVL.

This chain uses TRBV28 with TRBJ2-2; TCRdb lists TRBD1, though no DNA is available to test this call. The V gene's germline CDR1 is MDHEN and CDR2 SYDVKM. This CDR3 spans 17 amino acids. The CDR3 reads CASSSKLAGTGTGELFF.

The gene calls are TRBV12-3 or TRBV12-4 and TRBJ2-1; TCRdb outputs TRBD2, but without DNA this stays unchecked. CDR3 length: 15 amino acids. The CDR3 here is CASSWTSGFDNEQFF.

The chain uses TRBV6-6 and TRBJ1-1; TCRdb's D call of TRBD1 is untestable without DNA. The CDR3 length is 12 residues. The germline V gene has CDR1 MNHNY and CDR2 SVGAGI (reference sequence). The CDR3 loop reads CASITGGTEAFF.

The V gene is TRBV30, the J gene TRBJ2-3; TCRdb designates TRBD1, a call that cannot be tested without DNA. The CDR3 consists of 14 residues. Germline loops: CDR1 GTSNPN, CDR2 SVGIG (reference sequence). The CDR3 reads CAWSAAGRSDTQYF.

The J gene is TRBJ2-2, the V gene TRBV27; lacking DNA, the TRBD1 call made by TCRdb goes unchecked. The germline gives CDR1 MNHEY, CDR2 SMNVEV (reference sequence). This CDR3 has 15 residues. The CDR3 loop reads CASSRDSSNTGELFF.

The chain carries TRBV10-3 and TRBJ1-2; TCRdb's D call of TRBD1 is untestable without DNA. Germline CDR1 is ENHRY and CDR2 is SYGVKD. The CDR3 runs to 15 residues. The CDR3 sequence: CAISDPGTGEVGYTF.

V usage is TRBV12-3 or TRBV12-4 and J usage is TRBJ2-1. This CDR3 comprises 14 residues. The CDR3 spells CASSPLSRNNEQFF.

J is TRBJ2-1 and V is TRBV7-9; the TRBD1 assignment by TCRdb is unverifiable without DNA. CDR1 is SEHNR, CDR2 FQNEAQ, per germline (reference sequence). The CDR3 length is 16 residues. CDR3 protein: CASSRTDRGPYNEQFF.

The chain employs TRBV7-3 and TRBJ1-1. This CDR3 is built from 13 residues. CDR1 SGHTA and CDR2 FQGTGA come from the germline V gene. The CDR3 sequence is CASSLLGETEAFF.

V usage is TRBV11-2 and J usage is TRBJ2-7; the D gene TCRdb calls, TRBD2, cannot be checked with no DNA. The germline V gene encodes CDR1 SGHAT and CDR2 FQNNGV. This CDR3 comprises 13 residues. The CDR3 spells CASSPSPVDEQYF.

The chain carries TRBV28 and TRBJ2-3; TCRdb proposes TRBD1, but this gene call is untestable without DNA. Germline V gene data show CDR1 as MDHEN and CDR2 as SYDVKM. This CDR3 has 14 residues. CDR3 in amino acids: CASSLWGGTDTQYF.

V and J are TRBV16 and TRBJ2-7; TCRdb selects TRBD2, and the lack of DNA leaves this call unchecked. This CDR3 region has 13 residues. Per the germline V gene, CDR1 is KGHSY and CDR2 is FQNENV. CDR3 sequence reads: CASSQYEGGEQYF.

V and J are TRBV7-9 and TRBJ2-5. This CDR3 contains 13 residues. Germline V gene lookup returns CDR1 SEHNR and CDR2 FQNEAQ (reference sequence). The chain's CDR3 is CASSLVIFETQYF.

The chain uses TRBV29-1 and TRBJ2-7; TCRdb designates TRBD1, a call that cannot be tested without DNA. The CDR3 covers 18 residues. The germline CDR1 and CDR2 sequences are SQVTM and ANQGSEA. This CDR3 reads CSVRGTPGSFIPLAEQYF.

The J gene is TRBJ1-2, the V gene TRBV28; no DNA is available, so the TRBD1 call from TCRdb remains unchecked. Germline V gene data show CDR1 as MDHEN and CDR2 as SYDVKM. The CDR3 consists of 15 residues. The chain's CDR3 is CASREQGTWGYGYTF.

The V and J genes are TRBV11-3 and TRBJ2-2. The CDR3 has 15 amino acids. Germline V gene sequence: CDR1 SGHNT, CDR2 YENEEA. The CDR3 loop is CASSLVLGNTGELFF.

The chain links TRBV4-2 to TRBJ2-7; TCRdb designates TRBD1, a call that cannot be tested without DNA. There are 16 residues in the CDR3. The germline V gene has CDR1 LGHNA and CDR2 YNFKEQ. The CDR3 loop reads CASSQGWGSFPYEQYF.